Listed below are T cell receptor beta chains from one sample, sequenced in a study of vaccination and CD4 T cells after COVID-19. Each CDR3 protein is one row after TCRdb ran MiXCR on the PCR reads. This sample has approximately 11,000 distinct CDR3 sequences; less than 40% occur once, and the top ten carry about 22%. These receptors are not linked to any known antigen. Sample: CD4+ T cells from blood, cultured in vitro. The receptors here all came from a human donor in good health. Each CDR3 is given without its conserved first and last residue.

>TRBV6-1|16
ASSSGLDGLAGADTQY
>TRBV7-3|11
ASSSLGLDTQY
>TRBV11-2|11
ASSSGLNTEAF
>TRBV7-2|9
ASSLGPGYT
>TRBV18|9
ASSPGGGYT
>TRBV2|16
ATPRGASGAQGPDTQY
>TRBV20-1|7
SAMETQY
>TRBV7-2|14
ASSLVGTGGNSPLH
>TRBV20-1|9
SAHRGETQY
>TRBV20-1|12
SARVVRQDEEAF
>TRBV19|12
ASSIEGGPYEQY
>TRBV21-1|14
ASRLAPGQLNTEAF
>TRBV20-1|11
SAPGGGNQPQH
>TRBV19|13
ASSAMDRPDQPQH
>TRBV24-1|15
ATSGPDPPVRKAGAP
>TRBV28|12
ASSLPTGFDAYT
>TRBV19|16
ASSMVRGGLGRTYEQY
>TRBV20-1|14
SASFSRDRGTYEQY
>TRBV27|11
ASSLLRGETQY
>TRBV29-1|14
SVEGVAGKSTDTQY
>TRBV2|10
ASSLDAYEQY
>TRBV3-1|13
ASSQARGSNSPLH
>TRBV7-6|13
ASSLGQGLRYGYT
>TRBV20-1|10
SARRDQNIQY
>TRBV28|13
ASSDMTGDGTEAF
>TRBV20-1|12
SAKQGGSNQPQH
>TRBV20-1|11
SARDLRYNEQF
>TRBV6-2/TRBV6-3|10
ASSYSVGEAF